This record looks at one T cell receptor (beta chain) sequence and its context. This clone was counted between two and nine times. Its antigen is still unknown. Base qualities are not at hand, and no much larger clone is one base apart. Patients were selected on the basis of adequate residual fresh-frozen tumor tissue and more than two years of available survival data. Although molecular status otherwise differed among the glioblastoma patients, no patient had an isocitrate dehydrogenase mutation. PBMC were collected before vaccination, two weeks after the third vaccination, and at tumor progression if tumor progression occurred. The Qiagen DNeasy Blood extraction Kit was used to extract genomic DNA. The data were taken from a study of glioma-infiltrating T cells after dendritic cell vaccination (dated by TCRdb to the mid-2010s). Describing the broader study: The cohort comprised roughly 15 glioblastoma patients from Phase I and II dendritic cell vaccination trials, 9 newly diagnosed and 6 with recurrent disease. Patients received three intradermal dendritic cell vaccine injections at biweekly intervals in the arm below the axilla. Deep sequencing of TCR beta CDR3 regions was used to quantify tumor-infiltrating lymphocyte content and compare tumor and blood repertoires in dendritic cell-vaccinated glioblastoma patients. Patients received autologous tumor lysate-pulsed dendritic cell vaccination between 2003 and 2012. Survival after dendritic cell vaccination was correlated with TCR sequencing metrics such as TIL content and the overlap between tumor and blood repertoires. The vaccine consisted of monocyte-derived dendritic cells cultured seven to eight days with IL-4 and GM-CSF, then pulsed overnight with autologous tumor lysate. Study-wide conclusions, independent of this receptor: The TCR overlap response model with three groups was called speculative and said to need prospective validation. No direct relationship between TCR clonality and survival was found, suggesting a diverse polyclonal response may matter. The cohort was small and heterogeneous, with few patients having full blood and tumor sets and even fewer initial-recurrent tumor pairs. After dendritic cell vaccination, a higher estimated pretreatment TIL content predicted longer time to progression and longer overall survival.

For this chain, trimming is 5 bases at the V end and 0 bases at the J end, and the number of junction bases without a gene match is 4. There are 15 amino acids in the CDR3, from cysteine to phenylalanine inclusive. Only the CDR3 DNA stays, 45 bases, in frame from base 1. Reading the germline V gene (reference sequence) gives CDR1 SGHNT and CDR2 YYREEE. The immunoSEQ assay amplified TCRB CDR3 regions from around 2.1 micrograms of genomic DNA, or from all available DNA when less than that amount was available. For multiplex PCR, 60 forward primers for TCR V beta segments and 13 reverse primers for J beta segments were used. To estimate the number of reads per starting template, synthetic control templates were added to each sample at limiting dilution. Reads of 87 bp were generated by sequencing on the Illumina HiSeq System. In the original analysis: PCR and sequencing errors were removed by a nearest neighbor algorithm that merged closely related sequences. TCR overlap was measured as the percentage of unique tumor TCR beta sequences also present in the same patient's peripheral blood. The source is immuneACCESS, and TCRdb retained only in-frame sequences with V and J called. Part of the clones is not carried over; for the studies checked, unresolved V genes explain less than half of this, and the remainder is unexplained. The D gene and trimming were derived from the DNA, and the V and J assignments and clone size from that table. The sample table lists about 95,000 clones, about 84% of them with a count of one. Around 2.9% of the sample lies in the top ten.

The sequenced sample was blood, obtained before dendritic cell vaccination. The chain is encoded by TRBV5-4 joined to TRBJ1-1, and 10 junction bases match TRBD1. The clonotype comes from a human donor with glioblastoma. The CDR3 protein: CASSPGTGVNTEAFF. The sequenced DNA: TGTGCCAGCAGTCCCGGGACAGGGGTGAACACTGAAGCTTTCTTT. Reference TRBV5-4 and TRBJ1-1 proteins supply the regions before and after the CDR3; the full variable domain is: ETGVTQSPTHLIKTRGQQVTLRCSSQSGHNTVSWYQQALGQGPQFIFQYYREEENGRGNFPPRFSGLQFPNYSSELNVNALELDDSALYLCASSPGTGVNTEAFFGQGTRLTVV.